A selection of T cell receptor beta chains follows, all from one sample in a study of blood T cell repertoires in COVID-19. Data came from immunoSEQ multiplex PCR; TCRdb stores just in-frame clones and leaves some out. The profile covers some 220,000 clones, with almost 85% appearing a single time and 2% to 3% taken by the ten largest. Material for sequencing was peripheral blood. These receptors all stem from a woman in her 70s with COVID-19, enrolled during active disease. CDR3s leave out the opening cysteine and the closing phenylalanine or tryptophan. Each record gives: CDR3 protein, J gene, V gene, clone size. Not every row has a clone size; where given, it reads once, few, many or a size class.

cdr3_aa: ASRLNRAAYEQY; j_call: TRBJ2-7; v_call: TRBV27; clone_size: -
cdr3_aa: ATSRGSGGPFLNNEQF; j_call: TRBJ2-1; v_call: TRBV15; clone_size: -
cdr3_aa: ASRGGGRTTTGELF; j_call: TRBJ2-2; v_call: TRBV2; clone_size: -
cdr3_aa: ASWTPPYEQY; j_call: TRBJ2-7; v_call: TRBV27; clone_size: once
cdr3_aa: ASSVGPSGTWADTQY; j_call: TRBJ2-3; v_call: TRBV9; clone_size: -
cdr3_aa: ASTPRGGEEETQY; j_call: TRBJ2-5; v_call: TRBV5-4; clone_size: -
cdr3_aa: ASSELWDRAEQY; j_call: TRBJ2-7; v_call: TRBV2; clone_size: few
cdr3_aa: ASSPQLRNTEAF; j_call: TRBJ1-1; v_call: TRBV11-2; clone_size: once
cdr3_aa: ASSTSGEGQPQH; j_call: TRBJ1-5; v_call: TRBV6-5; clone_size: -
cdr3_aa: ASSKANYGYT; j_call: TRBJ1-2; v_call: TRBV7-2; clone_size: -
cdr3_aa: ASSIGTGGWYEQY; j_call: TRBJ2-7; v_call: TRBV5-1; clone_size: -
cdr3_aa: ASRETGLYGYT; j_call: TRBJ1-2; v_call: TRBV19; clone_size: -
cdr3_aa: ASSPRLAASQETQY; j_call: TRBJ2-5; v_call: TRBV5-4; clone_size: -
cdr3_aa: ASSLAAGNEQF; j_call: TRBJ2-1; v_call: TRBV12-3/TRBV12-4; clone_size: -
cdr3_aa: ASSLEDIYGYT; j_call: TRBJ1-2; v_call: TRBV12-3/TRBV12-4; clone_size: -
cdr3_aa: ASSFSWPNTEAF; j_call: TRBJ1-1; v_call: TRBV28; clone_size: -
cdr3_aa: ASSQGNNQPQH; j_call: TRBJ1-5; v_call: TRBV5-4; clone_size: -
cdr3_aa: ASSLGTTQETQY; j_call: TRBJ2-5; v_call: TRBV13; clone_size: -
cdr3_aa: ASSTGQGATDTQY; j_call: TRBJ2-3; v_call: TRBV6-6; clone_size: -
cdr3_aa: ASSPRQGSDQETQY; j_call: TRBJ2-5; v_call: TRBV10-2; clone_size: -
cdr3_aa: ASSREKGGRTQETQY; j_call: TRBJ2-5; v_call: TRBV7-9; clone_size: -
cdr3_aa: ASSPGGASWDTEAF; j_call: TRBJ1-1; v_call: TRBV19; clone_size: -
cdr3_aa: ASSPPSVSSYEQY; j_call: TRBJ2-7; v_call: TRBV18; clone_size: -
cdr3_aa: ASSQGGTSGSTDTQY; j_call: TRBJ2-3; v_call: TRBV3-1/TRBV3-2; clone_size: -
cdr3_aa: ASSLMTGMNTEAF; j_call: TRBJ1-1; v_call: TRBV18; clone_size: -
cdr3_aa: ASSQDRGAWNTEAF; j_call: TRBJ1-1; v_call: TRBV4-3; clone_size: once
cdr3_aa: ASSPTRQGAGDTQY; j_call: TRBJ2-3; v_call: TRBV18; clone_size: -
cdr3_aa: ASSRLGQGMGYT; j_call: TRBJ1-2; v_call: TRBV5-1; clone_size: -
cdr3_aa: ASSILTSGSNEQF; j_call: TRBJ2-1; v_call: TRBV5-1; clone_size: -
cdr3_aa: ASSSRDRAGNTIY; j_call: TRBJ1-3; v_call: TRBV7-2; clone_size: -
cdr3_aa: ASSAPAGGPYTDTQY; j_call: TRBJ2-3; v_call: TRBV7-6; clone_size: -
cdr3_aa: ASSQDGAAGAYNEQF; j_call: TRBJ2-1; v_call: TRBV4-3; clone_size: -